The rows below give T cell receptor beta chains drawn from one sample of a study of shared clonotypes between healthy human individuals. Data came from immunoSEQ multiplex PCR; TCRdb stores just in-frame clones and leaves some out. The sample holds 2.3 million or so clones, roughly 93% seen once. Material: naive CD4+ T cells from PBMCs. The receptors stem from a man between 18 and 29 years old in good health. Some clones in this sample may be carry-over from other donors' samples. The CDR3 runs from the conserved cysteine through the conserved F or W. Clone size, where shown, is once, few, many, or a class for clones that have expanded.

abundance | j_gene | v_gene | CDR3aa
- | TRBJ1-3 | TRBV29-1 | CSVDGQGGDTIYF
- | TRBJ1-2 | TRBV28 | CASRLGGQGAYGYTF
- | TRBJ2-3 | TRBV19 | CASSIGREADTQYF
- | TRBJ1-4 | TRBV7-9 | CASSLGGGRGRTNEKLFF
- | TRBJ1-1 | TRBV18 | CASSPGTGDTEAFF
- | TRBJ2-1 | TRBV7-9 | CASSLAGLAGNNEQFF
- | TRBJ2-1 | TRBV11-3 | CASSRGNEQFF
few | TRBJ1-1 | TRBV7-8 | CASSIRQGTEAFF
- | TRBJ2-7 | TRBV6-1 | CASRDPLGASYEQYF
- | TRBJ1-1 | TRBV10-3 | CAISDAGASTEAFF
- | TRBJ2-7 | TRBV27 | CASSPGTSGSYEQYF
- | TRBJ2-3 | TRBV28 | CASSGRLAGGRSTDTQYF
- | TRBJ1-1 | TRBV10-1 | CASSDQLRRDTEAFF
- | TRBJ2-5 | TRBV6-1 | CATSLGETQYF
- | TRBJ2-1 | TRBV29-1 | CSPGGSYNEQFF
- | TRBJ2-7 | TRBV30 | CAFSGAAESYEQYF
- | TRBJ1-1 | TRBV4-1 | CASSRGIRVVRRDTEAFF
- | TRBJ2-3 | TRBV6-5 | CASNRGDYTDTQYF
few | TRBJ2-7 | TRBV28 | CASSLPTSEQYF
few | TRBJ1-1 | TRBV18 | CASSSQTYGNTEAFF
- | TRBJ2-3 | TRBV5-1 | CASSPDLVTDTQYF
- | TRBJ2-4 | TRBV7-2 | CASSFVGGKLAKNIQYF
- | TRBJ1-2 | TRBV28 | CASSSYSEGTRRGYTF